The 5 T cell receptor beta chains given below trace back to one sample, sequenced in a study of OX40 agonist ivuxolimab in advanced cancers. Assay used: immunoSEQ multiplex PCR; TCRdb lists only in-frame clones, some missing. The sample includes 70,000 or so clones, around four fifths of them seen just once. The sample consisted of CD4+ or CD8+ T cells sorted from blood, taken in a trial of the OX40 agonist ivuxolimab. The receptors originated from an adult with an advanced solid tumor such as melanoma, head and neck, liver or kidney cancer.

The chain uses TRBV10-3 and TRBJ2-2; 8 bases align to TRBD1. The V and J ends lost 8 bases and 4 bases, in that order; junction bases with no gene match: 6. The germline V gene has CDR1 ENHRY and CDR2 SYGVKD. The CDR3 is 14 amino acids. CDR3 DNA sequence: TGTGCCATCGGGTGGACAGGGATCACCGGGGAGCTGTTTTTT. Residues: CAIGWTGITGELFF.

The CDR3 sequence: CASSSSTPRGTQYF. The CDR3 DNA is TGTGCCAGCAGCTCTAGCACTCCCAGGGGGACCCAGTACTTC. V gene TRBV28 combines with J gene TRBJ2-5; tentatively, D is TRBD1 (6 bases). CDR3 length: 14 amino acids. V was trimmed by 6 bases and J by 7 bases, leaving 18 bases between them. The germline V gene encodes CDR1 MDHEN and CDR2 SYDVKM.

This clone was detected only a few times. The J gene is TRBJ2-1, the V gene TRBV5-1; 7 bases align to TRBD2. This CDR3 contains 16 residues. Per germline, CDR1 SGHRS and CDR2 YFSETQ. V was clipped by 3 bases and J by 5 bases; unmatched bases: 11. CDR3 DNA sequence: TGCGCCAGCAGCTCCTCCCCGGTGCGGGGGAACAATGAGCAGTTCTTC. Protein product: CASSSSPVRGNNEQFF.

The rearrangement uses TRBV18 and TRBJ1-4; D gene ambiguous. The CDR3 consists of 13 residues. V lost 5 bases and J 7 bases, leaving 11 bases between the germline ends. The germline V gene encodes CDR1 KGHSH and CDR2 LQKENI. DNA of the CDR3: TGTGCCAGCTCATCTTCCATGAGTGAAAAACTGTTTTTT. Translating gives CASSSSMSEKLFF.

In its sample, this clone was seen once. This chain links TRBV7-9 with TRBJ2-1; TRBD1 or TRBD2 may be the D gene (5 bases each). The CDR3 covers 15 residues. Trimming removed 5 bases from V and 4 bases from J, with 15 bases in between. The germline V gene encodes CDR1 SEHNR and CDR2 FQNEAQ (reference sequence). Here the CDR3 DNA reads TGTGCCAGCAGCCCGAGGGGTCTTGGGTACAATGAGCAGTTCTTC. Translating gives CASSPRGLGYNEQFF.